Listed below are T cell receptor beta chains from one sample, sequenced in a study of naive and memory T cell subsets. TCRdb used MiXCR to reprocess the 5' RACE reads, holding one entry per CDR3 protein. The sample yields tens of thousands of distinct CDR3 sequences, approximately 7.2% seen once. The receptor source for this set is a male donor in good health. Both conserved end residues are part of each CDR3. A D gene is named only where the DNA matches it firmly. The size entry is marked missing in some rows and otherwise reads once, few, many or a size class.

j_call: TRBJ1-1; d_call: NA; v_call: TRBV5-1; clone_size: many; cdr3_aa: CASSPTVSQNTEAFF; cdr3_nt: TGCGCCAGCAGCCCCACCGTTTCACAGAACACTGAAGCTTTCTTT
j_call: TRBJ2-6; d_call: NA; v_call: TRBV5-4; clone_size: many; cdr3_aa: CASSLDDVGFSGANVLTF; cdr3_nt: TGTGCCAGCAGCTTGGACGACGTCGGATTCTCTGGGGCCAACGTCCTGACTTTC
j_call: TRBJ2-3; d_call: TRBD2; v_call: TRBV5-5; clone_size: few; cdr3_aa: CASSPAGGPGDTQYF; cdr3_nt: TGTGCCAGCAGCCCAGCGGGAGGGCCGGGAGATACGCAGTATTTT
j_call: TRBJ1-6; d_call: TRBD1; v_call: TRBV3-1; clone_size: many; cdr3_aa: CASSLRGQGENSPLHF; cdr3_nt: TGTGCCAGCAGCCTCCGAGGACAGGGCGAGAATTCACCCCTCCACTTT
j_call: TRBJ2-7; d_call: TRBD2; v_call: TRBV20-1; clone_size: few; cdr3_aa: CSAVQAGAEQYF; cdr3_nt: TGCAGTGCTGTACAAGCGGGAGCCGAGCAGTACTTC
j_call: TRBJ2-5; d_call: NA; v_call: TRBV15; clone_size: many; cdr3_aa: CATSRAGSKETQYF; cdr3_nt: TGTGCCACCAGCAGAGCCGGGAGTAAGGAGACCCAGTACTTC
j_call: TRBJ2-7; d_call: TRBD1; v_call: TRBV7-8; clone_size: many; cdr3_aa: CASSRGQGEGEQYF; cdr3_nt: TGTGCCAGCAGCCGGGGACAGGGGGAGGGCGAGCAGTACTTC
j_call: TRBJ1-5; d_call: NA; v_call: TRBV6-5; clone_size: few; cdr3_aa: CASSYSYGNQPQHF; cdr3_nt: TGTGCCAGCAGTTACTCTTACGGCAATCAGCCCCAGCATTTT
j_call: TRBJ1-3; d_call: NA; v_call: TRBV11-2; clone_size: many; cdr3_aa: CASSSLTLTRGNTIYF; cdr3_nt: TGTGCCAGCAGCTCCCTGACACTAACGAGAGGAAACACCATATATTTT
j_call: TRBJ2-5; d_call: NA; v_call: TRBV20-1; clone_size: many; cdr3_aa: CSASSLGLYSQETQYF; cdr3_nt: TGCAGTGCTAGCTCTCTTGGACTGTATAGTCAAGAGACCCAGTACTTC
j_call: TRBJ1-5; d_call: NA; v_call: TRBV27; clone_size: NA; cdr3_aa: CASSLSGGANNQPQHF; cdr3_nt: TGTGCCAGCAGTTTATCGGGGGGCGCGAACAATCAGCCCCAGCATTTT
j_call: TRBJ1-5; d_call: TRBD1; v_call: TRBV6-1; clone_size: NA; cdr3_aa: CATLRMTGGENQPQHF; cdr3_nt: TGTGCCACCCTCCGGATGACAGGGGGCGAAAATCAGCCCCAGCATTTT
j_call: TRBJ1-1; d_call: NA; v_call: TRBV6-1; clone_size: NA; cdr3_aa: CASSGPGLGDDFF; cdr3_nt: TGTGCCAGCAGTGGCCCCGGCCTCGGGGATGATTTCTTT
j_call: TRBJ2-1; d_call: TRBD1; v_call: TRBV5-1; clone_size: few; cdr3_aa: CASSLGQDYNEQFF; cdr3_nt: TGCGCCAGCAGCCTGGGACAGGATTACAATGAGCAGTTCTTC
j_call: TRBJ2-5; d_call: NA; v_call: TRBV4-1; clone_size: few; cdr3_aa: CASSLNPTEQETQYF; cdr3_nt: TGCGCCAGCAGCCTCAACCCGACGGAGCAAGAGACCCAGTACTTC
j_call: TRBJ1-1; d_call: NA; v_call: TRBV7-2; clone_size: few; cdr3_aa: CASSLDSGLNTEAFF; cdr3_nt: TGTGCCAGCAGCTTAGATTCCGGGCTGAACACTGAAGCTTTCTTT